The following is a TCR beta chain sequence with its context. The source of the sample is a study of pediatric ulcerative colitis. Deletions cut 4 bases from V and 3 bases from J, with 15 bases between. Germline loops: CDR1 SEHNR, CDR2 FQNEAQ (reference sequence). This CDR3 has 15 residues. Some clones are missing from TCRdb's copy, which holds only in-frame ones; the method was immunoSEQ multiplex PCR. The sample carries 20,000 or so clones, around 64% recorded once. During colonoscopy, one to two rectal pinch biopsies were collected. The V and J genes are TRBV7-9 and TRBJ2-5; D unresolved. The material sequenced was gut tissue. This sequence originates from a boy between 10 and 17 years old with severe ulcerative colitis. CDR3 amino acids: CASSSRLTPEETQYF. The CDR3 DNA follows: TGTGCCAGCAGCTCGAGACTCACCCCTGAAGAGACCCAGTACTTC.